The clone carrying this TCR beta chain was found many times. Its antigen is not known. The data stem from a study of T cells in Graves' hyperthyroidism and ophthalmopathy. Study outcomes and limitations: Clonotypes that were expanded in thyroid above 0.001 mostly appeared in blood too.

From RNA transcripts, TCR beta CDR3 regions were amplified. HTBI primers were the set used in a first-round RT-PCR of the TCR CDR3. TCRdb fed the multiplex PCR reads into MiXCR, producing one record per CDR3 protein. This table has nearly 600,000 distinct CDR3 sequences, around 13% appearing once. The germline CDR1 and CDR2 sequences are SGHNT and YENEEA. Unmatched junction bases numbered 9, after V lost 8 bases and J lost 4 bases. The CDR3 extends over 14 amino acids. Ahead of any ophthalmopathy symptoms, the blood sample was obtained at the first diagnosis of hyperthyroidism. From 9 to 10 ml of fresh peripheral blood, PBMCs were isolated.

The genes are TRBV11-3 and TRBJ2-5; the match to TRBD2 covers 8 bases. The sequencing sample was made of blood. This sequence was found in a woman aged 25-40 years with Graves' hyperthyroidism that later progressed to Graves' ophthalmopathy. CDR3 nucleotides: TGTGCCAGCTCTATTAGCGGGATGACAGAGACCCAGTACTTC. Translating gives CASSISGMTETQYF.